This T cell receptor beta chain was obtained from a study of identical twins. TCRdb re-called the 5' RACE reads with MiXCR, one entry per CDR3 protein. The repertoire includes about 530,000 distinct CDR3 sequences, 13% to 15% of them detected once, and nearly 0.45% sits in the top ten. This clonotype has just a few counts. This sample also belongs to another study, concerning yellow fever vaccine responses in identical twins.

The sequenced sample consisted of CD4+ T cells sorted from blood. The TCR was taken from a woman younger than 30 in good health.

The CDR3 loop is CATSEGTGSYNEQFF. The CDR3 DNA follows: TGTGCCACCAGTGAGGGGACAGGGAGCTACAATGAGCAGTTCTTC. The chain is built from TRBV24-1 and TRBJ2-1, with 9 nucleotides matching TRBD1. The CDR3 runs to 15 residues. CDR1 is KGHDR, CDR2 SFDVKD, per germline. V dropped 4 bases and J dropped 3; count of bases not matched to a gene: 3.